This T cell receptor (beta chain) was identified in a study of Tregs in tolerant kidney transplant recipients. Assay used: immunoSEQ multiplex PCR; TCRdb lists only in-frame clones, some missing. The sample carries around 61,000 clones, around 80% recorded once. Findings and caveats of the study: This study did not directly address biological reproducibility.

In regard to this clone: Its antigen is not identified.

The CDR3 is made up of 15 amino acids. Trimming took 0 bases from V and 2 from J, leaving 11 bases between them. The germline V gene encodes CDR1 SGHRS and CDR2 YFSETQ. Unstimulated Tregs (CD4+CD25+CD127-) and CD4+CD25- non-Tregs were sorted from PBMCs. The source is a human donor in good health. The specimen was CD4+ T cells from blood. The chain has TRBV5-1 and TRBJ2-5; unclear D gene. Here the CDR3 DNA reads TGCGCCAGCAGCTTGGCTGGGCAGGAACAAGAGACCCAGTACTTC. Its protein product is CASSLAGQEQETQYF.